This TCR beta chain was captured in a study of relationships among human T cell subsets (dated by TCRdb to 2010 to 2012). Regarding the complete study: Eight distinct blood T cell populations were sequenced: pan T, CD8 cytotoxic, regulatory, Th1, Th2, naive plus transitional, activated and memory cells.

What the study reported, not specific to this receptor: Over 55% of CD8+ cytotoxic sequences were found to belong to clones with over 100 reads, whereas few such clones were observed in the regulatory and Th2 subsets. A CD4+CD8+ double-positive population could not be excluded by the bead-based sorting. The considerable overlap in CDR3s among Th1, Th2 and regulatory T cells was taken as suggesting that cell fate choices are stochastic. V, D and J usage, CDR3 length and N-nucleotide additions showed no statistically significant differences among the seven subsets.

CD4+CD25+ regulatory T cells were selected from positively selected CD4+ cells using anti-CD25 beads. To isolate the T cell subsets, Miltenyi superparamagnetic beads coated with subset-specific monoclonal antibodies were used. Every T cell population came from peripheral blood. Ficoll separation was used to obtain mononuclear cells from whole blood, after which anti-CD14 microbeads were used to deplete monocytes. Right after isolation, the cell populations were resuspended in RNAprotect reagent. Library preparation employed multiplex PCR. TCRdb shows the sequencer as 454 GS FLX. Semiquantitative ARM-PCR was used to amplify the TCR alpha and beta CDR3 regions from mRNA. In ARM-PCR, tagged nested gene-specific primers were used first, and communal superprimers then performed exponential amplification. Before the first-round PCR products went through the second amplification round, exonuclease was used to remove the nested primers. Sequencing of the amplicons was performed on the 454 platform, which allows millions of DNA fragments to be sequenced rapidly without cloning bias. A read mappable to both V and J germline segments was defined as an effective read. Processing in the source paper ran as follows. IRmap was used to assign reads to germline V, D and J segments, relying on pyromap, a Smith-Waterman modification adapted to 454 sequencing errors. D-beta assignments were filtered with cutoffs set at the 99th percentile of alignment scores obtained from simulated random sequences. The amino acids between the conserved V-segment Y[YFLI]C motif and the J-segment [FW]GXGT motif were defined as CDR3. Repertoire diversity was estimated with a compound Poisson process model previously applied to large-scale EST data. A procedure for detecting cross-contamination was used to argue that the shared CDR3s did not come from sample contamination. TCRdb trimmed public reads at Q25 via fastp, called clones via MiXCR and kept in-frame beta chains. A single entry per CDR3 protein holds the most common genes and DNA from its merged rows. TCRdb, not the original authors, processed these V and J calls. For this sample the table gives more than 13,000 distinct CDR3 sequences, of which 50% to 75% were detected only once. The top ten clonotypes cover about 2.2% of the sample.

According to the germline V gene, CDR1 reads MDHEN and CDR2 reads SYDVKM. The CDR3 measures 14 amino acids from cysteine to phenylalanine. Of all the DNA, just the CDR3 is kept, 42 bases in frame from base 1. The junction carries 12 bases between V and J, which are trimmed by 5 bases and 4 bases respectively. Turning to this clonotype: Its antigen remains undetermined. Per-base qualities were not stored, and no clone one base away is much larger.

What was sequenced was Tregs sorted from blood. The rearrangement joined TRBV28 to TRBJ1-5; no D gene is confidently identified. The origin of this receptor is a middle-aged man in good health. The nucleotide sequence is TGTGCCAGCAGTGGAGCAGAGAGGAATCAGCCCCAGCATTTT. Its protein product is CASSGAERNQPQHF.